The clone carrying this T cell receptor beta chain showed up just a few times. Its antigen is not known. TCRdb re-analysed the RT-PCR reads in MiXCR, keeping a single row per CDR3 protein. The data hold under 850,000 distinct CDR3 sequences, with approximately 17% observed a single time. V lost 0 bases and J lost 5, with 11 bases in between. This CDR3 spans 15 amino acids. Germline CDR1 and CDR2: SGDLS and YYNGEE. The data originate from a study of response to subunit inactivated influenza vaccine. Study-wide findings and caveats: Few new T cells, the authors suggested, are recruited by each seasonal influenza vaccination.

The chain joins TRBV9 to TRBJ1-4; D is perhaps TRBD1 (6 bases). The sequencing used PBMCs from blood, collected more than 4 days after vaccination. This sequence originates from a man aged 45-65 years who received an inactivated influenza vaccine. The CDR3: CASSVGGTRNEKLFF. CDR3 in DNA: TGTGCCAGCAGCGTAGGTGGGACAAGAAATGAAAAACTGTTTTTT.